These 29 T cell receptor beta chains came from one sample sequenced in a study of OX40 agonist ivuxolimab in advanced cancers. The data were produced by immunoSEQ multiplex PCR, yet TCRdb's version contains in-frame clones alone and is incomplete. In the table there are 25,000 to 35,000 clones, about nine tenths of which are singletons. The sequencing used CD4+ or CD8+ T cells sorted from blood, collected in a trial of the OX40 agonist ivuxolimab. All receptors come from an adult with an advanced solid tumor such as melanoma, head and neck, liver or kidney cancer.

The rearrangement links TRBV7-9 to TRBJ1-2; TRBD1 matches at 7 bases. Germline lookup yields CDR1 SEHNR and CDR2 FQNEAQ (reference sequence). There are 15 residues in the CDR3. J lost 4 bases, V lost 4 bases, and 9 bases had no gene match. The CDR3 protein is CASSWGTAYSYGYTF. The CDR3 nucleotides are TGTGCCAGCAGCTGGGGGACAGCTTATAGCTATGGCTACACCTTC.

The chain joins TRBV5-4 to TRBJ1-2; no reliable D call. This CDR3 has 13 residues. CDR1 is SGHNT and CDR2 is YYREEE in the germline V gene (reference sequence). The V gene lost 4 bases and the J gene lost 7 bases, with 14 bases spanning the gap. The CDR3 here is CASSRTELLGYTF. Written as DNA, the CDR3 is TGTGCCAGCAGCCGGACGGAACTCCTTGGCTACACCTTC.

The genes are TRBV7-8 and TRBJ2-7; TRBD2 aligns across 7 bases. The CDR3 is 11 residues long. The germline V gene has CDR1 SGHVS and CDR2 FQNEAQ. V lost 10 bases and J lost 6; bases outside the gene matches: 6. The CDR3 here is CATHGRSEQYF. The CDR3 nucleotides are TGTGCCACCCACGGGAGGTCCGAGCAGTACTTC.

This sequence joins TRBV7-9 and TRBJ1-1, with 10 bases fitting TRBD1. The V gene end was trimmed by 3 bases and the J gene end by 6 bases; junction bases not matched to a gene: 16. From germline, CDR1 is SEHNR and CDR2 FQNEAQ (reference sequence). The CDR3 sequence is 18 residues long. DNA for the CDR3: TGTGCCAGCAGCTTTAGCCCGGGACAGGGGTGGTTCGTTCCTGAAGCTTTCTTT. Its translation is CASSFSPGQGWFVPEAFF.

This rearrangement joins TRBV4-1 to TRBJ1-1; TRBD1 agrees at 9 bases. V lost 1 base to trimming and J lost 7 bases; unmatched junction nucleotides: 7. The germline gives CDR1 MGHRA, CDR2 YSYEKL. This CDR3 region has 15 residues. The CDR3 DNA reads TGCGCCAGCAGCCAAGTCCCTTCGGGACAGGGTGAAGCTTTCTTT. Residues: CASSQVPSGQGEAFF.

This clone occurred once. The chain couples TRBV27 to TRBJ2-5, with D possibly matching TRBD2 (6 bases). CDR1 and CDR2 from the germline V gene are MNHEY and SMNVEV (reference sequence). This CDR3 is 12 amino acids long. The V end was cut by 6 bases, the J end by 9 bases, with 14 bases between. The CDR3 is CASSGRDLAQYF. DNA of the CDR3: TGTGCCAGCAGCGGGAGAGATTTGGCCCAGTACTTC.

The chain is built from TRBV6-1 and TRBJ2-7; TRBD2 is a possible D gene (7 bases). CDR1 and CDR2 from the germline V gene are MNHNS and SASEGT. The CDR3 spans 16 residues. V was cut by 3 bases and J by 1 base, with 16 bases left in between. The CDR3 sequence is CASSDLGRGLSYEQYF. The CDR3 nucleotides are TGTGCCAGCAGTGACCTTGGGAGGGGGTTATCCTACGAGCAGTACTTC.

In DNA form, the CDR3 reads TGCGCCAGCAGCCAAGAAGTTCTTACTGGTGAAAAACTGTTTTTT. Translation gives CASSQEVLTGEKLFF. This chain connects TRBV4-3 to TRBJ1-4; D is unresolved. The germline V gene encodes CDR1 LGHNA and CDR2 YSLEER. The CDR3 extends over 15 amino acids. V was shortened by 0 bases and J by 7 bases, with 12 bases between the two germline ends.

This chain connects TRBV11-2 to TRBJ2-3; D not certain. The CDR3 spans 13 residues. Trimming left V 4 bases short and J 6 bases short, with 11 bases between. CDR1 SGHAT and CDR2 FQNNGV come from the germline V gene. CDR3 sequence (DNA): TGTGCCAGCAGCTGGGTACTCTCCGATACGCAGTATTTT. Amino acid sequence: CASSWVLSDTQYF.

J is TRBJ2-1 and V is TRBV29-1; 8 nucleotides line up with TRBD2. V was pared by 1 base and J by 4 bases, with 6 bases of the junction left unmatched. From germline, CDR1 is SQVTM and CDR2 ANQGSEA. This CDR3 comprises 15 residues. The CDR3 sequence is CSVEGTSSHYNEQFF. In DNA, the CDR3 is TGCAGCGTTGAAGGGACTAGCTCTCATTACAATGAGCAGTTCTTC.

The V gene is TRBV6-6, the J gene TRBJ2-7; D gene ambiguous. With 2 bases removed from V and 0 bases from J, the gap between germline ends came to 8 bases. Germline CDR1 and CDR2: MNHNY and SVGAGI (reference sequence). The CDR3 is made up of 14 amino acids. CDR3 sequence reads: CASSYADTSYEQYF. The CDR3 DNA follows: TGTGCCAGCAGTTACGCGGATACCTCCTACGAGCAGTACTTC.

This clone was recorded once. The chain uses TRBV7-9 and TRBJ1-4; 7 bases match TRBD1. Germline V CDR1 and CDR2: SEHNR, FQNEAQ (reference sequence). The CDR3 covers 15 residues. V lost 1 base and J lost 8; bases outside the gene matches: 7. CDR3: CASSLVPGTDEKLFF. The CDR3 DNA sequence: TGTGCCAGCAGCTTAGTACCCGGGACAGACGAAAAACTGTTTTTT.

This rearrangement joins TRBV27 to TRBJ1-6; 9 bases fit TRBD1. Germline values: CDR1 MNHEY, CDR2 SMNVEV (reference sequence). J lost 7 bases, V lost 3 bases, and 7 bases had no gene match. The CDR3 contains 16 residues. The CDR3 region is CASSFGWDRENSPLHF. CDR3 in DNA: TGTGCCAGCAGTTTCGGATGGGACAGGGAGAATTCACCCCTCCACTTT.

J is TRBJ2-7 and V is TRBV4-1, with 7 bases fitting TRBD1. The CDR3 consists of 14 residues. After removal of 4 bases from V and 7 bases from J, the junction contained 10 bases not matched to a gene. Germline-derived CDR1 and CDR2 are MGHRA and YSYEKL. The CDR3 protein is CASSPPQGKYEQYF. The CDR3 DNA sequence: TGCGCCAGCAGCCCCCCACAGGGGAAATATGAGCAGTACTTC.

This clone was picked up one time. The chain recombines TRBV10-3 with TRBJ1-5, with D tentatively TRBD1 (5 bases). CDR1 and CDR2 (germline): ENHRY, SYGVKD. The V and J ends lost 0 bases and 8 bases respectively, with 20 bases between them. The CDR3 runs to 17 residues. The CDR3 nucleotides read TGTGCCATCAGTGAGTCCAGGGTGATAGTAGAAGAGGAGCCCCAGCATTTT. Protein sequence: CAISESRVIVEEEPQHF.

This clone was counted only a few times. The CDR3 protein is CASSGTGYEQYF. CDR3 coding DNA: TGTGCCAGTAGCGGGACAGGGTACGAGCAGTACTTC. V and J are TRBV19 and TRBJ2-7; 9 bases are shared with TRBD1. V shed 6 bases and J 4 bases; nucleotides not matched to a gene: 1. The CDR3 is 12 residues long. The germline gives CDR1 LNHDA, CDR2 SQIVND (reference sequence).

V usage is TRBV30 and J usage is TRBJ2-7; D gene ambiguous. Germline CDR1 reads GTSNPN; CDR2 reads SVGIG (reference sequence). The CDR3 is 13 residues long. V dropped 2 bases and J dropped 0 bases, with 8 bases sitting between them. The CDR3 region is CAWSTKDSYEQYF. CDR3 bases: TGTGCCTGGAGTACGAAGGACTCCTACGAGCAGTACTTC. The full variable domain, completed using reference TRBV30 and TRBJ2-7, is SQTIHQWPATLVQPVGSPLSLECTVEGTSNPNLYWYRQAAGRGLQLLFYSVGIGQISSEVPQNLSASRPQDRQFILSSKKLLLSDSGFYLCAWSTKDSYEQYFGPGTRLTVT.

V and J are TRBV9 and TRBJ2-3, with D perhaps TRBD2 (5 bases). V was clipped by 0 bases and J by 0 bases, with 14 bases between them. Germline CDR1 is SGDLS and CDR2 is YYNGEE. The CDR3 is made up of 17 amino acids. CDR3: CASSVDPGVGSTDTQYF. The CDR3 DNA sequence: TGTGCCAGCAGCGTAGACCCCGGGGTCGGTAGCACAGATACGCAGTATTTT.

This rearrangement joins TRBV28 to TRBJ1-2; D gene unclear. From germline, CDR1 is MDHEN and CDR2 SYDVKM. V dropped 2 bases and J dropped 4 bases, with 8 bases sitting between them. This CDR3 has 13 residues. The CDR3 DNA reads TGTGCCAGCAGTTTAAGGCAGGTCTATGGCTACACCTTC. As protein: CASSLRQVYGYTF.

The rearrangement uses TRBV20-1 and TRBJ2-5, with unresolved D. The CDR3 loop spans 11 amino acids. Germline CDR1 and CDR2: DFQATT and SNEGSKA (reference sequence). V gave up 6 bases and J gave up 5 bases, with 10 bases separating them. The CDR3 sequence: CSAFTFETQYF. The CDR3 bases are TGCAGTGCCTTCACGTTTGAGACCCAGTACTTC.

The chain recombines TRBV7-9 with TRBJ2-7; 7 bases line up with TRBD1. Germline CDR1 reads SEHNR; CDR2 reads FQNEAQ (reference sequence). The trim removed 3 bases at V and 6 bases at J, leaving 2 bases unmatched. The CDR3 is made up of 12 amino acids. For the CDR3, the DNA is TGTGCCAGCAGCTTTGGACAGGCCGAGCAGTACTTC. This sequence encodes CASSFGQAEQYF.

The chain joins TRBV9 to TRBJ2-1, with D possibly being TRBD2 (5 bases). Trimming removed 1 base from V and 9 bases from J, with 8 bases in between. The germline gives CDR1 SGDLS, CDR2 YYNGEE. CDR3 length equals 12 residues. CDR3 DNA sequence: TGTGCCAGCAGCGTATTCCGGGGTGAGCAGTTCTTC. It translates to CASSVFRGEQFF. Combining the CDR3 with reference TRBV9 and TRBJ2-1 gives the whole variable domain DSGVTQTPKHLITATGQRVTLRCSPRSGDLSVYWYQQSLDQGLQFLIQYYNGEERAKGNILERFSAQQFPDLHSELNLSSLELGDSALYFCASSVFRGEQFFGPGTRLTVL.

The V call is TRBV11-2, the J call TRBJ2-5; 13 bases agree with TRBD2. V lost 0 bases to trimming and J lost 5 bases; unmatched junction nucleotides: 0. This CDR3 comprises 15 residues. Germline V gives CDR1 SGHAT, CDR2 FQNNGV. The CDR3 reads CASSLELAGGETQYF. The DNA of the CDR3 is TGTGCCAGCAGCTTAGAACTAGCGGGGGGGGAGACCCAGTACTTC.

The V gene is TRBV5-4, the J gene TRBJ2-7; maybe TRBD1 (6 bases). V was clipped by 2 bases and J by 2 bases, with 11 bases between them. The CDR3 spans 14 residues. Per germline, CDR1 SGHNT and CDR2 YYREEE (reference sequence). CDR3 nucleotide sequence: TGTGCCAGCAGCTTCGGGACAAGTACCTACGAGCAGTACTTC. It translates to CASSFGTSTYEQYF.

The chain links TRBV6-5 to TRBJ2-7, with D hard to call. The CDR3 sequence is 13 residues long. Germline values: CDR1 MNHEY, CDR2 SVGAGI. V was trimmed by 5 bases and J by 6 bases, leaving 14 bases between them. The CDR3 here is CASSIYPFREQYF. The CDR3 DNA reads as TGTGCCAGCAGTATCTACCCGTTCCGCGAGCAGTACTTC.

In DNA, the CDR3 is TGTGCCAGTAGCGGAGAGGGGAACTCTGGAAACACCATATATTTT. Protein: CASSGEGNSGNTIYF. The V and J genes are TRBV19 and TRBJ1-3, with D perhaps matching TRBD1 (5 bases). V was pared by 6 bases and J by 0 bases, with 12 bases between. The length of the CDR3 is 15 residues. Germline V CDR1 and CDR2: LNHDA, SQIVND (reference sequence).

This chain joins TRBV13 and TRBJ2-7, with D tentatively TRBD2 (6 bases). The CDR3 has 17 residues. From germline, CDR1 is PRHDT and CDR2 FYEKMQ (reference sequence). Trimming removed 5 bases at V and 4 bases at J, with 24 bases between. The CDR3 region is CASSPRERAGSWYEQYF. The DNA for the CDR3 is TGTGCCAGCAGCCCTCGCGAAAGAGCGGGTTCCTGGTACGAGCAGTACTTC.

The chain joins TRBV11-3 to TRBJ2-1, with TRBD1 matching 7 bases. Germline CDR1 SGHNT, CDR2 YENEEA. Losses at the gene ends were 5 bases for V and 7 bases for J; bases not matched to a gene: 8. There are 14 residues in the CDR3. Here the CDR3 DNA reads TGTGCCAGCAGCAACATTGACAGGGATAATGAGCAGTTCTTC. This gives the protein CASSNIDRDNEQFF.

The V gene is TRBV9, the J gene TRBJ1-4; D gene uncertain. CDR1 and CDR2 (germline): SGDLS, YYNGEE. Between the trimmed V and J ends, which lost 3 bases and 3 bases, there was a span of 12 bases. The CDR3 spans 15 residues. The CDR3 bases are TGTGCCAGCAGCGACCCCAATTCGCCTAATGAAAAACTGTTTTTT. Its protein product is CASSDPNSPNEKLFF.